Listed below are T cell receptor beta chains from one sample, sequenced in a study of cytomegalovirus exposure and HLA in healthy donors. Only in-frame clones appear in the TCRdb table, and some are missing; sequencing was by immunoSEQ multiplex PCR. Recorded for this sample: 150,000 to 200,000 clones. The specimen sequenced was PBMCs. The receptors shown here come from a boy between 10 and 17 years old in good health and CMV-seronegative. Each CDR3 is given with its conserved first and last residue. A D gene is named only where the DNA matches it firmly.

J | length | D | V | CDR3 | DNA
TRBJ2-1 | 18 | TRBD2 | TRBV29-1 | CSVETGGPELSSYNEQFF | TGCAGCGTTGAAACGGGGGGGCCTGAACTTAGCTCCTACAATGAGCAGTTCTTC
TRBJ1-1 | 12 | . | TRBV6-1 | CASSPGNTEAFF | TGTGCCAGCAGTCCCGGGAACACTGAAGCTTTCTTT
TRBJ1-6 | 16 | TRBD1 | TRBV27 | CASSSRGRQGYSPLHF | TGTGCCAGCAGTTCTAGAGGGAGACAGGGGTATTCACCCCTCCACTTT
TRBJ1-6 | 15 | . | TRBV27 | CASRAPGTGGSPLHF | TGTGCCAGCAGGGCACCCGGGACGGGGGGTTCACCCCTCCACTTT
TRBJ2-7 | 13 | TRBD2 | TRBV7-7 | CASSARRGDEQYF | TGTGCCAGCAGCGCGAGACGGGGGGACGAGCAGTACTTC
TRBJ1-5 | 16 | TRBD1 | TRBV12-5 | CASGPGGDRSNQPQHF | TGTGCTAGTGGCCCCGGCGGGGACAGAAGCAATCAGCCCCAGCATTTT
TRBJ2-7 | 13 | . | TRBV2 | CASTFRGSYEQYF | TGTGCCAGCACGTTCCGGGGCTCCTACGAGCAGTACTTC
TRBJ2-1 | 15 | . | TRBV28 | CASSLGGGSYNEQFF | TGTGCCAGCAGTTTGGGGGGAGGATCTTACAATGAGCAGTTCTTC
TRBJ1-5 | 15 | . | TRBV5-6 | CASSLGEASGQPQHF | TGTGCCAGCAGCTTGGGCGAGGCCAGCGGACAGCCCCAGCATTTT
TRBJ1-4 | 15 | . | TRBV15 | CATSRLIATNEKLFF | TGTGCCACCAGCAGACTTATTGCAACTAATGAAAAACTGTTTTTT
TRBJ2-7 | 12 | . | TRBV4-2 | CASSQEFREQYF | TGTGCCAGCAGCCAAGAGTTTCGCGAGCAGTACTTC
TRBJ1-2 | 14 | . | TRBV10-3 | CAISDSDQGNGYTF | TGTGCCATCAGTGATTCTGACCAGGGAAATGGCTACACCTTC
TRBJ1-6 | 13 | . | TRBV30 | CAWSTGGGSPLHF | TGTGCCTGGTCGACAGGAGGTGGTTCACCCCTCCACTTT
TRBJ1-5 | 13 | . | TRBV6-5 | CASSRSQNQPQHF | TGTGCCAGCAGCCGTTCACAAAATCAGCCCCAGCATTTT
TRBJ1-1 | 14 | . | TRBV7-3 | CASSLGSINTEAFF | TGTGCCAGCAGCCTCGGGTCGATCAACACTGAAGCTTTCTTT
TRBJ1-3 | 15 | TRBD1 | TRBV4-2 | CASTPDRSSGNTIYF | TGTGCCAGCACCCCGGACAGGTCGTCTGGAAACACCATATATTTT
TRBJ2-5 | 18 | TRBD2 | TRBV11-2 | CASSPTRETSGGQETQYF | TGTGCCAGCAGCCCTACGAGGGAGACTAGCGGGGGACAAGAGACCCAGTACTTC
TRBJ2-5 | 16 | TRBD2 | TRBV7-2 | CASSSRRASGEETQYF | TGTGCCAGCAGCTCCCGGCGAGCTAGCGGGGAAGAGACCCAGTACTTC
TRBJ1-1 | 15 | . | TRBV4-2 | CASSQGFYRDIGAFF | TGTGCCAGCAGCCAAGGGTTCTACCGGGACATCGGAGCTTTCTTT
TRBJ1-2 | 16 | . | TRBV15 | CATSRDQSRYSYGYTF | TGTGCCACCAGCAGAGATCAAAGCCGTTACTCCTATGGCTACACCTTC
TRBJ1-4 | 15 | . | TRBV27 | CASSLTGSPNEKLFF | TGTGCCAGCAGTTTAACAGGGAGCCCTAATGAAAAACTGTTTTTT
TRBJ1-2 | 14 | . | TRBV7-9 | CASKGEGRDYGYTF | TGTGCCAGCAAGGGGGAGGGCCGCGACTATGGCTACACCTTC
TRBJ1-2 | 15 | . | TRBV13 | CASRGRGGLNYGYTF | TGTGCCAGCAGGGGACGCGGGGGGTTAAACTATGGCTACACCTTC
TRBJ1-2 | 13 | . | TRBV29-1 | CSCRGAYSYGYTF | TGCAGCTGCCGGGGGGCGTATTCCTATGGCTACACCTTC
TRBJ2-7 | 14 | . | TRBV5-1 | CASSFGTLSYEQYF | TGCGCCAGCAGCTTCGGGACACTATCCTACGAGCAGTACTTC
TRBJ2-3 | 14 | TRBD2 | TRBV25-1 | CASRSSGGSDTQYF | TGTGCCAGCAGAAGTAGCGGGGGTTCGGATACGCAGTATTTT
TRBJ1-2 | 13 | . | TRBV7-9 | CASSRGTSKGYTF | TGTGCCAGCAGCCGCGGGACTTCGAAGGGCTACACCTTC
TRBJ2-1 | 15 | . | TRBV19 | CASQIGQSSYNEQFF | TGTGCCAGCCAGATCGGACAGTCCTCCTACAATGAGCAGTTCTTC
TRBJ1-1 | 13 | . | TRBV7-9 | CASSTNRGAEAFF | TGTGCCAGCAGTACTAACCGAGGCGCTGAAGCTTTCTTT
TRBJ2-7 | 14 | TRBD1 | TRBV5-6 | CASSWGQGDHEQYF | TGTGCCAGCAGCTGGGGACAGGGGGACCACGAGCAGTACTTC
TRBJ1-4 | 16 | . | TRBV4-2 | CASSQGSAGAGEKLFF | TGTGCCAGCAGCCAAGGCAGTGCCGGAGCGGGTGAAAAACTGTTTTTT
TRBJ1-5 | 14 | . | TRBV27 | CASSLAGGNQPQHF | TGTGCCAGCAGTTTAGCAGGAGGGAATCAGCCCCAGCATTTT
TRBJ1-1 | 16 | TRBD1 | TRBV5-5 | CASSPGQGHLDTEAFF | TGTGCCAGCAGCCCAGGACAGGGGCACCTGGACACTGAAGCTTTCTTT
TRBJ1-2 | 15 | TRBD1 | TRBV6-1 | CASRAVGQPNYGYTF | TGTGCCAGCAGGGCAGTGGGACAGCCTAACTATGGCTACACCTTC
TRBJ1-1 | 18 | TRBD1 | TRBV11-3 | CASSLDRSVTGSLTEAFF | TGTGCCAGCAGCTTAGATCGGTCCGTGACAGGGAGTTTGACTGAAGCTTTCTTT
TRBJ2-3 | 17 | . | TRBV7-2 | CASSWRMVAEGTDTQYF | TGTGCCAGCAGCTGGCGTATGGTAGCGGAGGGCACAGATACGCAGTATTTT